This T cell receptor beta chain derives from a study of tumor-infiltrating lymphocytes in primary liver carcinoma. The study, taken as a whole, reports: Among the pair types, tumor region pairs showed more overlap than tumor-adjacent and tumor-blood pairs.

The template, roughly 510 ng total RNA, yielded TCR beta cDNA made with a constant-region primer. Library construction for TCR beta comprised three nested multiplex PCR rounds performed with slightly modified ARM-PCR. Investigators reported that the first two PCR rounds, at approximately 11 cycles each, used TRBV1-TRBV30 forward primers with a C-beta reverse primer. TCRdb reprocessed the multiplex PCR reads with MiXCR, giving one entry per CDR3 protein. The sample holds about 22,000 distinct CDR3 sequences, 75% to 85% seen once. Regarding this clonotype: Its antigen is unidentified. At one end the junction does not follow the germline gene, possibly because of a read error.

CDR3 length: 15 residues. Germline V gene lookup returns CDR1 SGHNT and CDR2 YENEEA. The approximately 17-34 mg bulk tissue piece was not sorted before simultaneous RNA and DNA extraction. Through surgical resection, the patients' primary liver carcinoma was treated. Patients were treatment-naive with chronic HBV infection. Every single tumor sample held over 85% viable tumor cells. The sequence was obtained from a woman aged 25 to 45 with primary liver carcinoma and hepatitis B virus infection. This chain links TRBV11-3 with TRBJ2-7; D is possibly TRBD1 or TRBD2 (5 bases each). The sequenced sample was liver tumor tissue from sampling region 2. Regarding subset: tumor region T2, inferior pole. The CDR3 is CVSTLDRDLSYVQYF. Written as DNA, the CDR3 is TGTGTCAGCACCTTAGACCGGGACCTCTCCTACGTGCAGTACTTC.